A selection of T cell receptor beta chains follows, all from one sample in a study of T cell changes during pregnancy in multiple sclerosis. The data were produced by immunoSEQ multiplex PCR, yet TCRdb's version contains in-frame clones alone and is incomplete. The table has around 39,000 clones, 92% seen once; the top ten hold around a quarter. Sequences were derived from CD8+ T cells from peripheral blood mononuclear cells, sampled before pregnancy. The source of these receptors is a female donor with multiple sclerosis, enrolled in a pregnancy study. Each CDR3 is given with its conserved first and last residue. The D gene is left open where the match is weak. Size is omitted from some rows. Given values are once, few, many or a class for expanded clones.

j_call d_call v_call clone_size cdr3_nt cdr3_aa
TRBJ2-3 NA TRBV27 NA TGTGCCAGCAGTTTAGGGTTGAGGGGGGATACGCAGTATTTT CASSLGLRGDTQYF
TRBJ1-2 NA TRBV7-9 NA TGTGCCAGCACCGACTTTCGTCAGCCTCTATCTGGCTACACCTTC CASTDFRQPLSGYTF
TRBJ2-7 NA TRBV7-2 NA TGTGCCAGCAGCTCCCTGGTGGAACGGGACTCCTACGAGCAGTACTTC CASSSLVERDSYEQYF
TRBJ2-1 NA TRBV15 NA TGTGCCACCAGCAGAGAAGCGAATGAGCAGTTCTTC CATSREANEQFF
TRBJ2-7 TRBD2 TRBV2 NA TGTGCCACCATACTAGCGGGAGGGCCCATCGAGCAGTACTTC CATILAGGPIEQYF
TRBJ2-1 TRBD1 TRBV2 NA TGTGCCAGCAGTCCGGGACAGTACAATGAGCAGTTCTTC CASSPGQYNEQFF
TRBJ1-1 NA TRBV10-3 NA TGTGCCATCAGGGCAGAGGCTGAAGCTTTCTTT CAIRAEAEAFF
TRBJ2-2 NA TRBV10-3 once TGTGCCATCAGTGAGTCGGGGGCAGTGAACACCGGGGAGCTGTTTTTT CAISESGAVNTGELFF
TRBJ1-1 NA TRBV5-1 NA TGCGCCAGCAGCTTGGCCGGGTTATCTGAAGCTTTCTTT CASSLAGLSEAFF
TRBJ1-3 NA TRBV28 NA TGTGCCAGCAGTCCCCCCCGGACAGCGAGTACTGGAAACACCATATATTTT CASSPPRTASTGNTIYF
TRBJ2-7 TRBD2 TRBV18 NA TGTGCCAGCTCACGCACGGCGGGAGGTCCCTACGAGCAGTACTTC CASSRTAGGPYEQYF
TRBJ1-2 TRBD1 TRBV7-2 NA TGTGCCAGCAGCCATTGGATCGGGGCGGGACAGGGATCTGGCTACACCTTC CASSHWIGAGQGSGYTF
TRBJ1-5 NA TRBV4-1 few TGCGCCAGCAGCCCTAAGCTAGGCGGTCAGCCCCAGCATTTT CASSPKLGGQPQHF
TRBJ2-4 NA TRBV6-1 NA TGTGCCAGCAGTGAATTTCCAAAACGGGATCGAAAAAACATTCAGTACTTC CASSEFPKRDRKNIQYF
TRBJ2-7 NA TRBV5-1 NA TGCGCCAGCAGCTACTCCCCGGACACCCTGGCGGACTACGAGCAGTACTTC CASSYSPDTLADYEQYF
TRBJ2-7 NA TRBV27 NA TGTGCCAGCAGTTTATTCTCAACAGGGAACTACGAGCAGTACTTC CASSLFSTGNYEQYF
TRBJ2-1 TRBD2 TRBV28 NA TGTGCCAGCAGTGCGCCTGGGCTAGCGGGATCTAGTGAGCAGTTCTTC CASSAPGLAGSSEQFF
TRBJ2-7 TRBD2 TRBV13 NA TGTGCCAGCAGCTTGGGACTAGCGGCAATCGAGCAGTACTTC CASSLGLAAIEQYF
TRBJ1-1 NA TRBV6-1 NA TGTGCCAGCAGTGGACGGGGAATGAACACTGAAGCTTTCTTT CASSGRGMNTEAFF
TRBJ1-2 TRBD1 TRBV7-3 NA TGTGCCAGCAGCTGGACAGGCGAAGGCTACACCTTC CASSWTGEGYTF
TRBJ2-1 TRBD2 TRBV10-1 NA TGCGCCAGCATCAAAAGCGGGGCGGAGCGGATTTTCTACAATGAGCAGTTCTTC CASIKSGAERIFYNEQFF
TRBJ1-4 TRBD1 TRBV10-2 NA TGCGCCAGCAGTGAACCAGGGGGAGGTTCGCATGAAAAACTGTTTTTT CASSEPGGGSHEKLFF
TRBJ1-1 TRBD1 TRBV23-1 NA TGCGCCAGCAGACCTAGGACAGGGGGCGCCAGGGCTTTCTTT CASRPRTGGARAFF
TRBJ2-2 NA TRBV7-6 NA TGTGCCAGCAGACCCCGTGCCCCAACGGGCGGGGAGCTGTTTTTT CASRPRAPTGGELFF
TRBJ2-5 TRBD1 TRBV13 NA TGTGCCAGCAGCTTAGCGGCCACAGGGGAAGAGACCCAGTACTTC CASSLAATGEETQYF
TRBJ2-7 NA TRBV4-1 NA TGCGCCAGCAGCCAACAGGGGACCTACGAGCAGTACTTC CASSQQGTYEQYF
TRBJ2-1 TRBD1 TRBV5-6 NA TGTGCCACCGGACAGGGCAATGAGCAGTTCTTC CATGQGNEQFF
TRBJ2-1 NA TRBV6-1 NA TGTGCCAGCAGTCCCGCCCTAGGTGAGCAGTTCTTC CASSPALGEQFF
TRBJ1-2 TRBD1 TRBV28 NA TGTGCCAGCAGATCGGACAGGGGGCATGGCTACACCTTC CASRSDRGHGYTF
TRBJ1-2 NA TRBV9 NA TGTGCCAGCACCGATCGGGCGGGCGCGGAGGGCTACACCTTC CASTDRAGAEGYTF
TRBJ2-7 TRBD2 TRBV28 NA TGTGCCAGCAGTCTGACTAGCGGGAGCTCCTACGAGCAGTACTTC CASSLTSGSSYEQYF